These 11 T cell receptor beta chains originate from one sample sequenced in a study of blood T cell repertoires in COVID-19. The protocol was immunoSEQ multiplex PCR, while the TCRdb copy is restricted to in-frame clones and leaves out a portion. This table holds 150,000 to 200,000 clones, around four fifths found once. Sample: PBMCs or T cells enriched from blood (not recorded which). These receptors were collected from a woman aged 50 to 60 who had recovered from COVID-19.

The chain employs TRBV7-2 and TRBJ1-1, with TRBD1 matching 7 bases. This CDR3 is 13 amino acids long. Looked up from germline, CDR1 is SGHTA and CDR2 is FQGNSA. V lost 6 bases and J lost 4; bases outside the gene matches: 5. CDR3 residues: CASRRQGGTEAFF. The DNA for the CDR3 is TGTGCCAGCAGACGACAGGGTGGCACTGAAGCTTTCTTT.

The genes are TRBV24-1 and TRBJ2-1; D unresolved. The CDR3 has 11 residues. CDR1 is KGHDR, CDR2 SFDVKD, per germline. V shed 4 bases and J shed 6 bases, with 3 bases lying between them. CDR3 DNA sequence: TGTGCCACCAGTGACCTCAATGAGCAGTTCTTC. It translates to CATSDLNEQFF.

This clone was seen a handful of times. V is TRBV28 and J is TRBJ2-7; TRBD1 aligns across 11 bases. With V trimmed by 6 bases and J by 6 bases, 10 bases remained unmatched. There are 15 residues in the CDR3. Germline CDR1 MDHEN, CDR2 SYDVKM. The chain's CDR3 is CASRTPGTGGSEQYF. The CDR3 DNA is TGTGCCAGCAGAACCCCTGGGACAGGGGGTAGCGAGCAGTACTTC.

This clone occurred once. The rearrangement joins TRBV29-1 to TRBJ1-2, with D uncertain. The V end was cut by 4 bases, the J end by 8 bases, with 20 bases between. CDR1 and CDR2 from the germline V gene are SQVTM and ANQGSEA. This CDR3 region has 14 residues. The CDR3 loop reads CSVGRSSRAKGYTF. The CDR3 region has the DNA TGCAGCGTTGGGCGCAGTTCGAGGGCGAAGGGCTACACCTTC. The full variable domain, rest sourced from reference TRBV29-1 and TRBJ1-2, is SAVISQKPSRDICQRGTSLTIQCQVDSQVTMMFWYRQQPGQSLTLIATANQGSEATYESGFVIDKFPISRPNLTFSTLTVSNMSPEDSSIYLCSVGRSSRAKGYTFGSGTRLTVV.

This clone was recorded once. The chain combines TRBV10-3 with TRBJ2-7, with TRBD1 as a possible D gene (6 bases). V gave up 4 bases and J gave up 2 bases, with 9 bases separating them. Germline assignment: CDR1 ENHRY and CDR2 SYGVKD. The CDR3 has 13 amino acids. The CDR3 sequence: CAISGRDTYEQYF. In DNA, the CDR3 is TGTGCCATCAGTGGACGGGACACCTACGAGCAGTACTTC.

The CDR3 here is CASSQYSGSNYEQYF. CDR3 in DNA: TGTGCCAGCAGTCAGTATAGCGGGAGTAACTACGAGCAGTACTTC. V gene TRBV6-5 combines with J gene TRBJ2-7; 9 nucleotides match TRBD2. The CDR3 length is 15 residues. Germline trimming cut 5 bases from V and 3 bases from J; bases unmatched to any gene: 8. CDR1 is MNHEY and CDR2 is SVGAGI in the germline V gene.

This chain connects TRBV5-6 to TRBJ1-5; 8 nucleotides agree with TRBD1. Germline CDR1 SGHDT, CDR2 YYEEEE. The CDR3 has 14 residues. Losses at the gene ends were 1 base for V and 7 bases for J; bases not matched to a gene: 4. The CDR3 bases are TGTGCCAGCAGCTTGACCCCAGGGGGCCAGCCCCAGCATTTT. Translation: CASSLTPGGQPQHF.

The chain couples TRBV2 to TRBJ2-7; TRBD2 matches 9 bases. Germline CDR1 and CDR2: SNHLY and FYNNEI. The CDR3 is made up of 14 amino acids. V lost 7 bases and J lost 3; bases outside the gene matches: 7. The CDR3 DNA sequence: TGTGCCAGCAAGCCAGGTAGCGGGGGCTACGAGCAGTACTTC. Protein sequence: CASKPGSGGYEQYF.

J is TRBJ1-2 and V is TRBV27; 7 bases are a match to TRBD1. V gave up 8 bases and J gave up 5 bases; unmatched junction bases: 8. Germline V gene data show CDR1 as MNHEY and CDR2 as SMNVEV (reference sequence). The CDR3 is made up of 13 amino acids. This chain's CDR3 is CASARDSSYGYTF. Here the CDR3 DNA reads TGTGCCAGCGCTCGGGACAGCTCGTATGGCTACACCTTC.

The chain uses TRBV7-9 and TRBJ2-7; unclear D gene. Looked up from germline, CDR1 is SEHNR and CDR2 is FQNEAQ (reference sequence). Trimming stripped 2 bases from V and 6 bases from J, with 11 bases between. The CDR3 covers 13 residues. CDR3 DNA: TGTGCCAGCAGCTTACTCCCCCGGTTCGAGCAGTACTTC. Its protein product is CASSLLPRFEQYF.

This rearrangement joins TRBV10-1 to TRBJ1-5; 8 bases are a match to TRBD1. The germline V gene encodes CDR1 WNHNN and CDR2 SYGVQD (reference sequence). The CDR3 is 17 amino acids. V trimming: 2 bases; J trimming: 5 bases; junction bases outside the gene matches: 11. The CDR3 region has the DNA TGCGCCAGCAGTGAGAGTATCCGGGACAGGTCGCATCAGCCCCAGCATTTT. Protein: CASSESIRDRSHQPQHF.